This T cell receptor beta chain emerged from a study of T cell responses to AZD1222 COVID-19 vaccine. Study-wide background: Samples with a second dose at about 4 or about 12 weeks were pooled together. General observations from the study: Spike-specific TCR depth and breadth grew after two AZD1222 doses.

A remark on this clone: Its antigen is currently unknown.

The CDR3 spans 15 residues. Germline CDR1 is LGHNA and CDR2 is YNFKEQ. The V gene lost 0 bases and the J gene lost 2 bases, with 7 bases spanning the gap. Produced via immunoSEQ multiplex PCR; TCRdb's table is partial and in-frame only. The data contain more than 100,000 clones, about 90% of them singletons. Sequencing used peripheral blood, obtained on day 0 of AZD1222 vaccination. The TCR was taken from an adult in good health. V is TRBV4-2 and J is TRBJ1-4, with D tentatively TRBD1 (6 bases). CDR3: CASSQEGHTNEKLFF. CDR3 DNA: TGTGCCAGCAGCCAAGAGGGACACACTAATGAAAAACTGTTTTTT.